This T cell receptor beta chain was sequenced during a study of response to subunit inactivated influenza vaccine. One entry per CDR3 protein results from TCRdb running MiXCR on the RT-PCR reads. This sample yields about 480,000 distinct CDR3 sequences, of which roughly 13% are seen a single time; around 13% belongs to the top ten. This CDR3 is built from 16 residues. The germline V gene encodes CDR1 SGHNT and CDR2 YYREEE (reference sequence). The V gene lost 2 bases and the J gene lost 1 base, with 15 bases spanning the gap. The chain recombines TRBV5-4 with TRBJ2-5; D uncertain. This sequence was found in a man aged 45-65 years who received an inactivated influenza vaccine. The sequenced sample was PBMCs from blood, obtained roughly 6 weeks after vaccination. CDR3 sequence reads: CASSFGPSAFQETQYF. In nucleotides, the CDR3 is TGTGCCAGCAGCTTTGGGCCGTCGGCGTTCCAAGAGACCCAGTACTTC.